A single sample is the source of the 18 T cell receptor beta chains below, sequenced in a study of cytomegalovirus exposure and HLA in healthy donors. With 60 Vbeta and 13 Jbeta primers, the PCR was carried out. Clones were sequenced by immunoSEQ multiplex PCR, and TCRdb holds only the in-frame ones, with some missing. The sample consists of about 120,000 clones, 76% of them appearing once. What was sequenced was PBMCs. Source of these receptors: a woman aged 40 to 55 in good health and CMV-seropositive.

This chain uses TRBV19 with TRBJ1-5; D is unresolved. V shed 2 bases and J shed 6 bases, with 11 bases lying between them. This CDR3 is 14 amino acids long. Germline V gene sequence: CDR1 LNHDA, CDR2 SQIVND (reference sequence). The CDR3: CASSIRQASQPQHF. CDR3 nucleotide sequence: TGTGCCAGTAGTATACGCCAGGCGAGTCAGCCCCAGCATTTT.

Here the CDR3 DNA reads TGTGCTAGTGGTTTGGTAAACGGACTAGCGGCCTACGAGCAGTACTTC. Translating gives CASGLVNGLAAYEQYF. This chain uses TRBV12-5 with TRBJ2-7, with 10 nucleotides matching TRBD2. V trimming: 0 bases; J trimming: 2 bases; junction bases outside the gene matches: 4. Germline V gene lookup returns CDR1 LGHNT and CDR2 FRNRAP. The CDR3 extends over 16 amino acids.

The chain joins TRBV25-1 to TRBJ1-2; 7 bases fit TRBD1. CDR1 and CDR2 (germline): MGHDK, SYGVNS. Trimming removed 9 bases from V and 5 bases from J; junction bases left unmatched: 6. The CDR3 covers 12 residues. This chain's CDR3 is CASKGQSYGYTF. The CDR3 DNA sequence: TGTGCCAGTAAGGGACAGAGTTATGGCTACACCTTC.

This clone was detected only once. The chain employs TRBV19 and TRBJ1-1; D is uncertain. V shed 3 bases and J shed 2 bases, with 10 bases lying between them. The CDR3 sequence is 14 residues long. CDR1 is LNHDA, CDR2 SQIVND, per germline (reference sequence). The CDR3 nucleotides read TGTGCCAGTAGTATGTATGCCGGTAACACTGAAGCTTTCTTT. As protein: CASSMYAGNTEAFF.

V and J are TRBV27 and TRBJ2-1; D is perhaps TRBD1 (5 bases). Looked up from germline, CDR1 is MNHEY and CDR2 is SMNVEV (reference sequence). The CDR3 is 13 residues long. V was clipped by 2 bases and J by 3 bases, with 5 bases between them. The CDR3 here is CASSLQGYNEQFF. In nucleotides, the CDR3 is TGTGCCAGCAGTTTACAGGGCTACAATGAGCAGTTCTTC.

This clone was counted between two and nine times. The rearrangement joins TRBV29-1 to TRBJ1-1; D gene ambiguous. CDR3 length equals 12 residues. Germline V gene data show CDR1 as SQVTM and CDR2 as ANQGSEA. V was cut by 7 bases and J by 0 bases, with 9 bases left in between. DNA for the CDR3: TGCAGCGCTACACGGGTGAACACTGAAGCTTTCTTT. It yields the protein CSATRVNTEAFF.

This clone was counted a single time. The chain uses TRBV9 and TRBJ2-7; D call uncertain. Trimming pared 0 bases from V and 4 bases from J, leaving 14 bases between. This CDR3 has 15 residues. Germline V gene sequence: CDR1 SGDLS, CDR2 YYNGEE. CDR3 nucleotide sequence: TGTGCCAGCAGCGTAGGTGGTCTAGTCGGATACGAGCAGTACTTC. Residues: CASSVGGLVGYEQYF.

The chain links TRBV2 to TRBJ1-1; D is uncertain. Trimming took 4 bases from V and 7 from J, leaving 10 bases between them. Germline V CDR1 and CDR2: SNHLY, FYNNEI. The CDR3 covers 12 residues. CDR3 DNA sequence: TGTGCCAGCAGTGGGGTCGGGAATGAAGCTTTCTTT. This encodes CASSGVGNEAFF.

CDR3 region: CASSTLRSSSYNEQFF. The CDR3 nucleotides read TGTGCCAGCAGTACCCTGAGAAGTAGCTCCTACAATGAGCAGTTCTTC. This chain connects TRBV6-6 to TRBJ2-1; D ambiguous. Trimming took off 5 bases at V and 0 bases at J, with 14 bases between the two ends. The CDR3 runs to 16 residues. The germline gives CDR1 MNHNY, CDR2 SVGAGI (reference sequence).

This rearrangement joins TRBV2 to TRBJ2-4, with D tentatively TRBD1 (6 bases). The CDR3 runs to 16 residues. V shed 6 bases and J shed 0 bases, with 15 bases lying between them. CDR1 and CDR2 from the germline V gene are SNHLY and FYNNEI. The CDR3 DNA sequence: TGTGCCAGCAGCCCTGACAGGATTTTAGCCAAAAACATTCAGTACTTC. Residues: CASSPDRILAKNIQYF.

The rearrangement links TRBV7-9 to TRBJ2-2; TRBD1 is a possible D gene (6 bases). Germline-derived CDR1 and CDR2 are SEHNR and FQNEAQ (reference sequence). This CDR3 has 15 residues. V gave up 6 bases and J gave up 6 bases, with 17 bases separating them. CDR3 loop: CASSPAWGPAGELFF. The CDR3 region has the DNA TGTGCCAGCAGTCCAGCTTGGGGGCCGGCCGGGGAGCTGTTTTTT.

The J gene is TRBJ1-3, the V gene TRBV9; no clear D. Germline V gene lookup returns CDR1 SGDLS and CDR2 YYNGEE. The CDR3 length is 14 residues. V was cut by 3 bases and J by 4 bases, with 11 bases left in between. This chain's CDR3 is CASSAQRRGNTIYF. DNA for the CDR3: TGTGCCAGCAGCGCCCAAAGGAGGGGAAACACCATATATTTT.

This chain links TRBV19 with TRBJ1-6; D gene ambiguous. There are 13 residues in the CDR3. Germline V gene sequence: CDR1 LNHDA, CDR2 SQIVND (reference sequence). The V end was cut by 5 bases, the J end by 3 bases, with 5 bases between. The CDR3 spells CASSSYYNSPLHF. The CDR3 DNA sequence: TGTGCCAGTAGTTCCTACTATAATTCACCCCTCCACTTT.

The V gene is TRBV15, the J gene TRBJ1-5; weak D call: TRBD1 (6 bases). The CDR3 loop spans 15 amino acids. Between the trimmed V and J ends, which lost 5 bases and 1 base, there was a span of 12 bases. CDR1 LNHNV and CDR2 YYDKDF come from the germline V gene (reference sequence). The CDR3 here is CATSVDRRSNQPQHF. CDR3 nucleotides: TGTGCCACCAGCGTCGACAGGAGAAGCAATCAGCCCCAGCATTTT.

This rearrangement joins TRBV5-1 to TRBJ2-5, with 9 bases identical to TRBD2. Per germline, CDR1 SGHRS and CDR2 YFSETQ. The CDR3 spans 15 residues. V lost 1 base to trimming and J lost 2 bases; unmatched junction nucleotides: 3. CDR3 in DNA: TGCGCCAGCAGCTTGTCTAGCGGGGAACAAGAGACCCAGTACTTC. Translation gives CASSLSSGEQETQYF.

This clone was seen only a few times. The rearrangement joins TRBV7-6 to TRBJ1-2; D call uncertain. Trimming removed 0 bases at V and 3 bases at J, with 11 bases between. CDR3 length: 15 amino acids. Germline loops: CDR1 SGHVS, CDR2 FNYEAQ. CDR3: CASSLALANYYGYTF. Written as DNA, the CDR3 is TGTGCCAGCAGCTTAGCGCTTGCAAACTACTATGGCTACACCTTC.

This clone has more than one count but fewer than ten. V is TRBV6-1 and J is TRBJ1-3; TRBD1 is a possible D gene (5 bases). CDR3 size: 14 residues. Trimming shortened V by 8 bases and J by 0 bases, and 11 bases separated the two germline ends. Germline V CDR1 and CDR2: MNHNS, SASEGT. CDR3 DNA: TGTGCCAGCGAAGACAGAGACTCTGGAAACACCATATATTTT. Translated, it gives CASEDRDSGNTIYF.

The gene calls are TRBV6-1 and TRBJ1-1; 8 positions agree with TRBD1. The V gene end was trimmed by 8 bases and the J gene end by 1 base; junction bases not matched to a gene: 6. The germline V gene has CDR1 MNHNS and CDR2 SASEGT. CDR3 length: 14 amino acids. CDR3 in DNA: TGTGCCAGCTTCACAGGGGGAGCGAACACTGAAGCTTTCTTT. The encoded protein is CASFTGGANTEAFF.